This T cell receptor beta chain stems from a study of identical twins. This clonotype was seen more than once but under ten times. Trimming removed 5 bases at V and 3 bases at J, with 8 bases between. Germline assignment: CDR1 LNHDA and CDR2 SQIVND (reference sequence). The CDR3 runs 14 residues. TCRdb used MiXCR to reprocess the 5' RACE reads, holding one entry per CDR3 protein. The sample gives 540,000 or so distinct CDR3 sequences, around 20% of which show up once; approximately 0.49% is in the top ten. The same specimen was also included in a second study, on yellow fever vaccine responses in identical twins.

The clonotype comes from a woman aged 18-29 years in good health. The sample was CD4+ T cells sorted from blood. The chain combines TRBV19 with TRBJ1-6; tentatively, D is TRBD1 (5 bases). CDR3 loop: CASSLGHYNSPLHF. The CDR3 DNA reads as TGTGCCAGTAGTTTGGGGCACTATAATTCACCCCTCCACTTT.